This passage covers 26 T cell receptor beta chains from one sample sequenced in a study of blood T cell repertoires in COVID-19 (dated by TCRdb to the early 2020s). The protocol used for the library was the immunoSEQ multiplex PCR assay. TCRdb's version of the immuneACCESS table is confined to in-frame rearrangements and falls short of the full clone set. An unresolved V gene accounts for under half of the shortfall where checked; the remainder is of unknown origin. This sample lists several thousand clones; around 89% were detected once. Clones ranked in the top ten supply roughly 45% of the sample. Sequencing was performed on peripheral blood. The receptors originated from a man in his 70s with COVID-19, enrolled during active disease.

V is TRBV6-5 and J is TRBJ2-5; D gene unclear. Germline CDR1 MNHEY, CDR2 SVGAGI. The CDR3 spans 14 residues. Deletions cut 2 bases from V and 1 base from J, with 8 bases between. CDR3 nucleotides: TGTGCCAGCAGTTACCAAGCTACCCAAGAGACCCAGTACTTC. Its translation: CASSYQATQETQYF.

The rearrangement links TRBV6-1 to TRBJ1-3; D call uncertain. Trimming pared 1 base from V and 0 bases from J, leaving 7 bases between. CDR3 size: 15 residues. Germline V CDR1 and CDR2: MNHNS, SASEGT. The CDR3 spells CASSEDLDSGNTIYF. The CDR3 DNA sequence: TGTGCCAGCAGTGAAGACCTAGACTCTGGAAACACCATATATTTT.

This clone was seen more than once but under ten times. The J gene is TRBJ2-5, the V gene TRBV15, with TRBD1 identical over 7 bases. Germline V CDR1 and CDR2: LNHNV, YYDKDF (reference sequence). The CDR3 loop spans 14 amino acids. Unmatched junction bases numbered 6, after V lost 4 bases and J lost 4 bases. CDR3 in DNA: TGTGCCACCAGCAAACAGACAGGGACAGAGACCCAGTACTTC. It is translated as CATSKQTGTETQYF. Filled out from reference TRBV15 and TRBJ2-5, the complete variable domain reads DAMVIQNPRYQVTQFGKPVTLSCSQTLNHNVMYWYQQKSSQAPKLLFHYYDKDFNNEADTPDNFQSRRPNTSFCFLDIRSPGLGDTAMYLCATSKQTGTETQYFGPGTRLLVL.

The V and J genes are TRBV29-1 and TRBJ1-1, with a tentative D call TRBD1 (6 bases). V was cut by 7 bases and J by 6 bases, with 15 bases left in between. Germline CDR1 SQVTM, CDR2 ANQGSEA. CDR3 size: 12 residues. This chain's CDR3 is CSGHSGAPEAFF. The CDR3 nucleotides are TGCAGCGGGCATTCAGGGGCCCCTGAAGCTTTCTTT.

This clone was observed a single time. The rearrangement uses TRBV11-2 and TRBJ2-1; no definite D call. The V gene lost 0 bases and the J gene lost 6 bases, with 6 bases spanning the gap. The CDR3 consists of 13 residues. Germline CDR1 reads SGHAT; CDR2 reads FQNNGV. CDR3: CASSLDGRNEQFF. The CDR3 DNA follows: TGTGCCAGCAGCTTAGATGGCCGCAATGAGCAGTTCTTC.

This chain's CDR3 is CASSPYSYQGSGELFF. Here the CDR3 DNA reads TGTGCCAGCAGCCCCTATAGTTACCAGGGCTCCGGGGAGCTGTTTTTT. The gene calls are TRBV3-1 (or the pseudogene TRBV3-2) and TRBJ2-2; a weak D match, TRBD1 (5 bases). This CDR3 comprises 16 residues. Deletions cut 4 bases from V and 6 bases from J, with 18 bases between. Per germline, CDR1 LGHDT and CDR2 YNNKEL (reference sequence).

The chain couples TRBV7-9 to TRBJ2-5; D call uncertain. There are 14 residues in the CDR3. Germline V gives CDR1 SEHNR, CDR2 FQNEAQ (reference sequence). V was shortened by 1 base and J by 2 bases, with 8 bases between the two germline ends. DNA of the CDR3: TGTGCCAGCAGCTTAGTTCCCAGACAAGAGACCCAGTACTTC. It is translated as CASSLVPRQETQYF.

The V and J genes are TRBV6-5 and TRBJ1-1; D is perhaps TRBD1 (6 bases). Germline lookup yields CDR1 MNHEY and CDR2 SVGAGI. This CDR3 contains 12 residues. Trimming stripped 6 bases from V and 7 bases from J, with 12 bases between. The CDR3 protein is CASRATGYEAFF. CDR3 bases: TGTGCCAGCAGGGCGACAGGATATGAAGCTTTCTTT.

The V call is TRBV2, the J call TRBJ2-1; TRBD1 agrees at 7 bases. V shed 1 base and J 6 bases; nucleotides not matched to a gene: 3. Germline V lookup: CDR1 SNHLY, CDR2 FYNNEI. The CDR3 has 14 residues. The CDR3 sequence is CASSEDRGSNEQFF. CDR3 DNA: TGTGCCAGCAGTGAAGACAGGGGAAGCAATGAGCAGTTCTTC.

V is TRBV27 and J is TRBJ2-3; 7 nucleotides align to TRBD2. V shed 0 bases, J shed 4 bases, and the junction held 4 bases outside the gene matches. CDR1 is MNHEY, CDR2 SMNVEV, per germline (reference sequence). This CDR3 comprises 15 residues. The CDR3 DNA reads as TGTGCCAGCAGTTTATCGGGGGGGAGTGCAGATACGCAGTATTTT. Its protein product is CASSLSGGSADTQYF.

The CDR3 DNA is TGTGCCAGCAGCCAAGAGTGGGGGCGCACTGAAGCTTTCTTT. Translating gives CASSQEWGRTEAFF. The V call is TRBV3-1 (or the pseudogene TRBV3-2), the J call TRBJ1-1, with D possibly matching TRBD1 (6 bases). This CDR3 spans 14 amino acids. V lost 0 bases to trimming and J lost 4 bases, with 9 bases between them. The germline CDR1 and CDR2 sequences are LGHDT and YNNKEL (reference sequence).

V gene TRBV15 combines with J gene TRBJ2-2; 14 nucleotides line up with TRBD2. Germline V gives CDR1 LNHNV, CDR2 YYDKDF (reference sequence). The CDR3 contains 18 residues. The junction had 10 bases not matched to a gene; V was cut back by 4 bases and J by 6 bases. The DNA for the CDR3 is TGTGCCACCAGCACTGAGTTCCCGGGACTAGCGGGAGCCGGGGAGCTGTTTTTT. As protein: CATSTEFPGLAGAGELFF.

This sequence joins TRBV19 and TRBJ2-3, with a tentative D call TRBD2 (5 bases). Trimming removed 5 bases from V and 3 bases from J, with 6 bases in between. This CDR3 has 12 residues. CDR1 and CDR2 from the germline V gene are LNHDA and SQIVND (reference sequence). This CDR3 is CASSPGTDTQYF. In nucleotides, the CDR3 is TGTGCCAGTAGTCCGGGGACAGATACGCAGTATTTT.

The chain uses TRBV7-6 and TRBJ2-2, with D possibly TRBD1 on 7 matching bases. With 9 bases removed from V and 7 bases from J, the gap between germline ends came to 18 bases. The germline CDR1 and CDR2 sequences are SGHVS and FNYEAQ. This CDR3 spans 14 amino acids. The CDR3 loop is CASISEGAIGELFF. The CDR3 DNA follows: TGTGCCAGTATCTCGGAGGGGGCAATCGGGGAGCTGTTTTTT.

V usage is TRBV5-4 and J usage is TRBJ1-2, with D hard to call. The V end was cut by 5 bases, the J end by 2 bases, with 19 bases between. The CDR3 covers 16 residues. Germline V lookup: CDR1 SGHNT, CDR2 YYREEE (reference sequence). The CDR3 is CASRYGRERGNYGYTF. DNA for the CDR3: TGTGCCAGCAGATACGGCCGGGAACGAGGCAACTATGGCTACACCTTC.

V usage is TRBV11-2 and J usage is TRBJ2-7; D perhaps matches TRBD2 (5 bases). Per the germline V gene, CDR1 is SGHAT and CDR2 is FQNNGV. This CDR3 is 13 amino acids long. Trimming pared 1 base from V and 3 bases from J, leaving 7 bases between. The DNA for the CDR3 is TGTGCCAGCAGCTTAGGAGGGATCTACGAGCAGTACTTC. Translated, it gives CASSLGGIYEQYF. The full variable domain, rest sourced from reference TRBV11-2 and TRBJ2-7, is EAGVAQSPRYKIIEKRQSVAFWCNPISGHATLYWYQQILGQGPKLLIQFQNNGVVDDSQLPKDRFSAERLKGVDSTLKIQPAKLEDSAVYLCASSLGGIYEQYFGPGTRLTVT.

V gene TRBV12-5 combines with J gene TRBJ1-5; weak D call: TRBD1 (6 bases). Germline V gene sequence: CDR1 LGHNT, CDR2 FRNRAP. The V and J ends lost 6 bases and 0 bases respectively, with 12 bases between them. The CDR3 spans 15 residues. Written as DNA, the CDR3 is TGTGCTAGTGGCCCGACAGGTTATAGCAATCAGCCCCAGCATTTT. Translation: CASGPTGYSNQPQHF.

V gene TRBV7-9 combines with J gene TRBJ1-6; 11 bases align to TRBD1. V trimming: 5 bases; J trimming: 2 bases; junction bases outside the gene matches: 5. This CDR3 contains 17 residues. Germline assignment: CDR1 SEHNR and CDR2 FQNEAQ (reference sequence). The CDR3 nucleotides read TGTGCCAGCAGCGCCAGGACAGGGGGCCCCTATAATTCACCCCTCCACTTT. Its protein product is CASSARTGGPYNSPLHF.

The chain carries TRBV24-1 and TRBJ1-5, with D maybe TRBD1 (6 bases). Germline CDR1 KGHDR, CDR2 SFDVKD. This CDR3 region has 16 residues. Trimming pared 3 bases from V and 4 bases from J, leaving 15 bases between. CDR3 region: CATSDPNTGPNQPQHF. Written as DNA, the CDR3 is TGTGCCACCAGTGATCCAAACACAGGGCCGAATCAGCCCCAGCATTTT.

The gene calls are TRBV7-6 and TRBJ2-3; possibly TRBD2 for D (7 bases). Trimming removed 1 base from V and 4 bases from J, with 15 bases in between. The CDR3 consists of 16 residues. Looked up from germline, CDR1 is SGHVS and CDR2 is FNYEAQ. This chain's CDR3 is CASSLGAVGGADTQYF. For the CDR3, the DNA is TGTGCCAGCAGCTTAGGCGCAGTAGGGGGGGCAGATACGCAGTATTTT.

J is TRBJ2-4 and V is TRBV7-9; possible D gene TRBD1, 6 bases. The CDR3 extends over 14 amino acids. V lost 5 bases and J lost 8, with 16 bases in between. Germline CDR1 is SEHNR and CDR2 is FQNEAQ (reference sequence). The CDR3 nucleotides are TGTGCCAGCAGCGCCTGGGACATTTGGGACATTCAGTACTTC. It specifies CASSAWDIWDIQYF.

The chain combines TRBV6-5 with TRBJ2-1, with D perhaps TRBD2 (5 bases). This CDR3 spans 13 amino acids. CDR1 and CDR2 (germline): MNHEY, SVGAGI. Trimming removed 7 bases at V and 9 bases at J, with 16 bases between. Here the CDR3 reads CASKGEVGVEQFF. CDR3 DNA: TGTGCCAGCAAGGGAGAGGTTGGGGTTGAGCAGTTCTTC.

The chain couples TRBV11-2 to TRBJ1-4; perhaps TRBD1 as D (6 bases). This CDR3 has 15 residues. V was cut by 2 bases and J by 4 bases, with 11 bases left in between. In germline, CDR1 is SGHAT, CDR2 FQNNGV. The CDR3, as DNA: TGTGCCAGCAGCTTAAGCAGGGGCCTTAATGAAAAACTGTTTTTT. It encodes CASSLSRGLNEKLFF.

The gene calls are TRBV2 and TRBJ2-5; 10 nucleotides line up with TRBD1. Germline V gene data show CDR1 as SNHLY and CDR2 as FYNNEI. Trimming at V came to 8 bases and at J to 2 bases, leaving 8 bases not matched to a gene. The CDR3 totals 15 residues. DNA of the CDR3: TGTGCCAGCCGAAGACAGGGGGCTAATCAAGAGACCCAGTACTTC. Translating it yields CASRRQGANQETQYF.

The J gene is TRBJ1-1, the V gene TRBV5-1; 9 bases line up with TRBD1. Germline V gene lookup returns CDR1 SGHRS and CDR2 YFSETQ. There are 14 residues in the CDR3. V lost 5 bases to trimming and J lost 5 bases; unmatched junction nucleotides: 7. The CDR3 loop is CASRVQGARTEAFF. CDR3 bases: TGCGCCAGCAGGGTACAGGGGGCGAGGACTGAAGCTTTCTTT.

Here the CDR3 DNA reads TGTGCCAGCGCAGACTTGGGGGGGCAGGCTGAAGCTTTCTTT. Residues: CASADLGGQAEAFF. V gene TRBV5-4 combines with J gene TRBJ1-1, with a tentative D call TRBD1 (6 bases). The germline CDR1 and CDR2 sequences are SGHNT and YYREEE (reference sequence). Trimming stripped 7 bases from V and 6 bases from J, with 19 bases between. The CDR3 length is 14 residues.